Below are 20 T cell receptor beta chains sequenced from a single sample in a study of T cell changes during pregnancy in multiple sclerosis. Assay: immunoSEQ multiplex PCR; the TCRdb copy retains only in-frame clones and omits some. The repertoire consists of roughly 42,000 clones, with approximately 91% occurring once and the leading ten covering roughly 0.5%. The sequenced sample was CD4+ T cells from peripheral blood mononuclear cells, obtained in the second trimester of pregnancy. These receptors all stem from a female donor in good health, enrolled as a control in a pregnancy study.

The CDR3 loop is CASSPSGSRETQYF. CDR3 coding DNA: TGTGCCAGCTCACCAAGCGGTTCGAGGGAGACCCAGTACTTC. The V call is TRBV18, the J call TRBJ2-5; tentatively, D is TRBD2 (5 bases). The CDR3 length is 14 residues. CDR1 and CDR2 (germline): KGHSH, LQKENI. With 2 bases removed from V and 5 bases from J, the gap between germline ends came to 12 bases. Variable domain in full (rest from reference TRBV18 and TRBJ2-5): NAGVMQNPRHLVRRRGQEARLRCSPMKGHSHVYWYRQLPEEGLKFMVYLQKENIIDESGMPKERFSAEFPKEGPSILRIQQVVRGDSAAYFCASSPSGSRETQYFGPGTRLLVL.

The chain uses TRBV5-1 and TRBJ2-1; 13 nucleotides line up with TRBD2. This CDR3 comprises 16 residues. V was clipped by 0 bases and J by 9 bases; unmatched bases: 6. Per the germline V gene, CDR1 is SGHRS and CDR2 is YFSETQ. In nucleotides, the CDR3 is TGCGCCAGCAGCTTGGCCGAGACTAGCGGGGGGTCTGAGCAGTTCTTC. Protein: CASSLAETSGGSEQFF.

V and J are TRBV6-6 and TRBJ2-7; maybe TRBD1 (5 bases). The germline V and J ends were trimmed by 6 bases and 5 bases, with 14 bases remaining between them. Germline assignment: CDR1 MNHNY and CDR2 SVGAGI (reference sequence). This CDR3 is built from 13 residues. The CDR3 nucleotides are TGTGCCAGCAGCCCCCAGGGTATGAACGAGCAGTACTTC. Translated, it gives CASSPQGMNEQYF.

The rearrangement joins TRBV6-5 to TRBJ1-5, with TRBD1 as a possible D gene (6 bases). The germline gives CDR1 MNHEY, CDR2 SVGAGI. The CDR3 is 13 amino acids. Deletions cut 5 bases from V and 6 bases from J, with 11 bases between. This CDR3 reads CASSLQGSQPQHF. The CDR3 bases are TGTGCCAGCAGTCTTCAGGGGAGTCAGCCCCAGCATTTT.

The chain employs TRBV7-9 and TRBJ2-1; 11 nucleotides agree with TRBD2. Germline trimming cut 5 bases from V and 6 bases from J; bases unmatched to any gene: 15. CDR3 size: 18 residues. Germline V gene sequence: CDR1 SEHNR, CDR2 FQNEAQ (reference sequence). The CDR3 DNA is TGTGCCAGCAGCAGCCGATCACAGGCTAGCGGGAGGATCAATGAGCAGTTCTTC. Amino acids: CASSSRSQASGRINEQFF.

The rearrangement links TRBV5-1 to TRBJ2-5; D not resolved. This CDR3 region has 13 residues. V was pared by 2 bases and J by 2 bases, with 7 bases between. The germline gives CDR1 SGHRS, CDR2 YFSETQ. CDR3 region: CASSFTGQETQYF. The CDR3 region has the DNA TGCGCCAGCAGCTTCACGGGTCAAGAGACCCAGTACTTC.

V gene TRBV4-2 combines with J gene TRBJ2-3; maybe TRBD1 (5 bases). This CDR3 spans 16 amino acids. V lost 1 base and J 0 bases, leaving 11 bases between the germline ends. Per the germline V gene, CDR1 is LGHNA and CDR2 is YNFKEQ. CDR3 coding DNA: TGTGCCAGCAGCCAAGGGGGCGAGGAAAGCACAGATACGCAGTATTTT. Encoded protein: CASSQGGEESTDTQYF.

This sequence joins TRBV30 and TRBJ1-3; D gene uncertain. CDR1 and CDR2 from the germline V gene are GTSNPN and SVGIG (reference sequence). Trimming took 2 bases from V and 0 from J, leaving 11 bases between them. CDR3 length: 15 residues. The CDR3 DNA reads as TGTGCCTGGAGTCTAGACGCCTCCTCTGGAAACACCATATATTTT. It translates to CAWSLDASSGNTIYF.

The chain links TRBV7-2 to TRBJ2-1, with 7 nucleotides matching TRBD2. Germline assignment: CDR1 SGHTA and CDR2 FQGNSA. V lost 1 base and J lost 7; bases outside the gene matches: 13. The CDR3 spans 17 residues. For the CDR3, the DNA is TGTGCCAGCAGCTTAGGCCTGGTGGCGGGAGCTCGGAATGAGCAGTTCTTC. Translating gives CASSLGLVAGARNEQFF.

This clone appeared once. A junction end diverges from the germline sequence, so it may reflect a read error. V gene TRBV5-4 combines with J gene TRBJ2-3, with TRBD2 identical over 9 bases. Germline V gene data show CDR1 as SGHNT and CDR2 as YYREEE (reference sequence). The CDR3 has 16 residues. The CDR3 nucleotides are TGTGCCAGCAGCTCCGCAGCGGGGGGTAGCACAAATACGCAGTATTTT. Translated, it gives CASSSAAGGSTNTQYF.

This clone was counted once. The gene calls are TRBV6-1 and TRBJ1-1; 7 nucleotides line up with TRBD1. The CDR3 spans 14 residues. Germline V CDR1 and CDR2: MNHNS, SASEGT. The trim removed 7 bases at V and 4 bases at J, leaving 9 bases unmatched. This chain's CDR3 is CASTEQGWSTEAFF. CDR3 DNA sequence: TGTGCCAGCACCGAACAGGGGTGGAGCACTGAAGCTTTCTTT.

This chain links TRBV29-1 with TRBJ2-3; D is unclear. This CDR3 is built from 10 residues. Germline V gene data show CDR1 as SQVTM and CDR2 as ANQGSEA. V was clipped by 7 bases and J by 2 bases, with 4 bases between them. CDR3 in amino acids: CSGNTDTQYF. The CDR3 DNA sequence: TGCAGCGGTAACACAGATACGCAGTATTTT.

The gene calls are TRBV14 and TRBJ2-3; D remains ambiguous. Per the germline V gene, CDR1 is SGHDN and CDR2 is FVKESK. CDR3 length: 13 amino acids. Between the trimmed V and J ends, which lost 4 bases and 8 bases, there was a span of 13 bases. The CDR3 DNA sequence: TGTGCCAGCAGCCCCACCGCTTTCGGTACGCAGTATTTT. It is translated as CASSPTAFGTQYF. The full variable domain, its missing parts supplied by reference TRBV14 and TRBJ2-3, is EAGVTQFPSHSVIEKGQTVTLRCDPISGHDNLYWYRRVMGKEIKFLLHFVKESKQDESGMPNNRFLAERTGGTYSTLKVQPAELEDSGVYFCASSPTAFGTQYFGPGTRLTVL.

The chain links TRBV7-2 to TRBJ2-2; no firm D call. CDR3 length: 15 residues. Trimming removed 1 base at V and 4 bases at J, with 10 bases between. Per the germline V gene, CDR1 is SGHTA and CDR2 is FQGNSA. CDR3 nucleotides: TGTGCCAGCAGCTTAGGGTTGACGGGCACCGGGGAGCTGTTTTTT. This translates into CASSLGLTGTGELFF.

V and J are TRBV28 and TRBJ2-5; TRBD2 might be the D (6 bases). The germline V and J ends were trimmed by 5 bases and 7 bases, with 17 bases remaining between them. Germline CDR1 MDHEN, CDR2 SYDVKM. The length of the CDR3 is 14 residues. CDR3 amino acids: CASSLQRAGVTQYF. Written as DNA, the CDR3 is TGTGCCAGCAGTCTCCAGCGGGCTGGCGTGACCCAGTACTTC.

The gene calls are TRBV7-9 and TRBJ1-4; D is possibly TRBD1 (6 bases). With 4 bases removed from V and 8 bases from J, the gap between germline ends came to 14 bases. The CDR3 sequence is 14 residues long. CDR1 and CDR2 (germline): SEHNR, FQNEAQ (reference sequence). This CDR3 reads CASSSSGVYEKLFF. CDR3 nucleotide sequence: TGTGCCAGCAGCTCCTCAGGGGTTTACGAAAAACTGTTTTTT.

V gene TRBV9 combines with J gene TRBJ2-5, with D possibly matching TRBD2 (6 bases). Germline CDR1 and CDR2: SGDLS and YYNGEE. Trimming shortened V by 4 bases and J by 7 bases, and 11 bases separated the two germline ends. The CDR3 consists of 12 residues. CDR3 DNA sequence: TGTGCCAGCAGCCCTTTCGGGGGGACCCAGTACTTC. It encodes CASSPFGGTQYF.

A single count supports this clone. This chain joins TRBV19 and TRBJ2-3; D possibly corresponds to TRBD1 (5 bases). Germline V lookup: CDR1 LNHDA, CDR2 SQIVND (reference sequence). This CDR3 region has 13 residues. Trimming pared 8 bases from V and 3 bases from J, leaving 12 bases between. CDR3 loop: CASESRGTDTQYF. The CDR3 DNA sequence: TGTGCCAGTGAGAGTAGGGGAACAGATACGCAGTATTTT.

The rearrangement uses TRBV5-8 and TRBJ2-7; the match to TRBD1 covers 10 bases. Per the germline V gene, CDR1 is SGHTS and CDR2 is YDEGEE. The CDR3 has 15 amino acids. V lost 6 bases and J lost 5; bases outside the gene matches: 11. CDR3 sequence (DNA): TGTGCCAGCAACCTAGACAGGGGGCCGTTCCACGAGCAGTACTTC. It is translated as CASNLDRGPFHEQYF.

J is TRBJ1-2 and V is TRBV6-5; TRBD1 aligns across 7 bases. V shed 5 bases and J 2 bases; nucleotides not matched to a gene: 5. The germline V gene encodes CDR1 MNHEY and CDR2 SVGAGI. The CDR3 covers 14 residues. CDR3 nucleotides: TGTGCCAGCAGTCAATACAGGGGCAACTATGGCTACACCTTC. Protein: CASSQYRGNYGYTF.